These 14 T cell receptor beta chains were all obtained from the same sample, sequenced in a study of T cell responses to AZD1222 COVID-19 vaccine. The repertoire was sequenced with immunoSEQ multiplex PCR; TCRdb's copy has only in-frame clones and lacks some. Here the sample spans 130,000 to 150,000 clones, about 92% being singletons. The sequencing here drew on peripheral blood, taken on day 0 of AZD1222 vaccination. The receptors derive from an adult in good health.

The chain is built from TRBV7-2 and TRBJ1-2; 7 positions match TRBD1. This CDR3 has 13 residues. Germline V CDR1 and CDR2: SGHTA, FQGNSA. J lost 4 bases, V lost 4 bases, and 3 bases had no gene match. The CDR3 nucleotides read TGTGCCAGCAGCTCCTGGGACAGCTATGGCTACACCTTC. Protein product: CASSSWDSYGYTF. The full variable domain, its missing parts supplied by reference TRBV7-2 and TRBJ1-2, is GAGVSQSPSNKVTEKGKDVELRCDPISGHTALYWYRQSLGQGLEFLIYFQGNSAPDKSGLPSDRFSAERTGGSVSTLTIQRTQQEDSAVYLCASSSWDSYGYTFGSGTRLTVV.

The CDR3 DNA is TGTGCCTGGAGTGTAGGCAGCTCCTACGAGCAGTACTTC. Residues: CAWSVGSSYEQYF. The V call is TRBV30, the J call TRBJ2-7; D gene unclear. This CDR3 is built from 13 residues. Germline CDR1 GTSNPN, CDR2 SVGIG (reference sequence). The V and J ends lost 0 bases and 0 bases respectively, with 6 bases between them.

V usage is TRBV19 and J usage is TRBJ2-7, with a weak D call TRBD1 (6 bases). CDR1 is LNHDA and CDR2 is SQIVND in the germline V gene (reference sequence). Deletions cut 5 bases from V and 5 bases from J, with 13 bases between. This CDR3 comprises 13 residues. The DNA of the CDR3 is TGTGCCAGTAGTCGCCAGGGGCCTGACGAGCAGTACTTC. The encoded protein is CASSRQGPDEQYF.

The sample holds a few counts of this clone. The V and J genes are TRBV6-6 and TRBJ2-2; 8 positions agree with TRBD1. With V trimmed by 0 bases and J by 6 bases, 0 bases remained unmatched. Per the germline V gene, CDR1 is MNHNY and CDR2 is SVGAGI (reference sequence). CDR3 length equals 14 residues. Here the CDR3 DNA reads TGTGCCAGCAGTTACTCGGGACAGGCCGGGGAGCTGTTTTTT. Protein sequence: CASSYSGQAGELFF.

V usage is TRBV10-3 and J usage is TRBJ1-1; 7 bases agree with TRBD1. CDR1 ENHRY and CDR2 SYGVKD come from the germline V gene. V lost 1 base and J lost 7; bases outside the gene matches: 3. The CDR3 extends over 13 amino acids. CDR3 sequence reads: CAISEYGTDEAFF. The CDR3 DNA sequence: TGTGCCATCAGTGAGTATGGGACAGATGAAGCTTTCTTT.

The V and J genes are TRBV28 and TRBJ1-2; 9 bases are a match to TRBD1. CDR1 MDHEN and CDR2 SYDVKM come from the germline V gene. The V gene end was trimmed by 8 bases and the J gene end by 4 bases; junction bases not matched to a gene: 8. The CDR3 has 14 residues. The CDR3 DNA follows: TGTGCCAGCCGCGGGACAGGGATGGGCTATGGCTACACCTTC. Protein sequence: CASRGTGMGYGYTF.

The chain has TRBV7-2 and TRBJ2-1; a weak D match, TRBD2 (6 bases). This CDR3 is 15 amino acids long. V gave up 4 bases and J gave up 2 bases, with 12 bases separating them. Germline V gene lookup returns CDR1 SGHTA and CDR2 FQGNSA. In DNA, the CDR3 is TGTGCCAGCAGCTGGGACTCCACGCCCTACAATGAGCAGTTCTTC. Translating gives CASSWDSTPYNEQFF.

The chain joins TRBV6-6 to TRBJ2-7; D is unresolved. Germline assignment: CDR1 MNHNY and CDR2 SVGAGI (reference sequence). Trimming cost V 0 bases and J 7 bases, with 7 bases left between them. The CDR3 runs 12 residues. The CDR3 DNA follows: TGTGCCAGCAGTTACTCATCGAGGGAGCAGTACTTC. The encoded protein is CASSYSSREQYF.

V and J are TRBV3-1 (or the pseudogene TRBV3-2) and TRBJ1-1; 11 bases are shared with TRBD1. The germline CDR1 and CDR2 sequences are LGHDT and YNNKEL (reference sequence). The CDR3 totals 16 residues. The J segment lost 5 bases and the V segment lost 5 bases, leaving 10 bases of the junction unmatched. In DNA form, the CDR3 reads TGTGCCAGCAGCTACGGACAGGGGGCAGGATATACTGAAGCTTTCTTT. Its translation: CASSYGQGAGYTEAFF.

The gene calls are TRBV19 and TRBJ2-5, with a possible D match to TRBD1 (7 bases). The germline V and J ends were trimmed by 1 base and 5 bases, with 35 bases remaining between them. Germline V gene lookup returns CDR1 LNHDA and CDR2 SQIVND (reference sequence). This CDR3 is built from 22 residues. CDR3 nucleotides: TGTGCCAGTAGTATAGGTGTAGGGGAACTAACAATCCGGGACAGACTAGATGAGACCCAGTACTTC. Amino acid sequence: CASSIGVGELTIRDRLDETQYF.

The chain employs TRBV19 and TRBJ1-6; 7 bases are shared with TRBD1. The CDR3 spans 13 residues. Per germline, CDR1 LNHDA and CDR2 SQIVND (reference sequence). V lost 9 bases and J lost 7; bases outside the gene matches: 6. The chain's CDR3 is CASKGQLNSPLHF. CDR3 coding DNA: TGTGCCAGCAAGGGACAGCTAAATTCACCCCTCCACTTT.

The genes are TRBV5-6 and TRBJ1-4, with D possibly matching TRBD1 (5 bases). Per the germline V gene, CDR1 is SGHDT and CDR2 is YYEEEE. Trimming cost V 1 base and J 6 bases, with 16 bases left between them. This CDR3 is built from 16 residues. The CDR3 sequence: CASSLWGRSGDEKLFF. The DNA for the CDR3 is TGTGCCAGCAGCTTGTGGGGGAGGAGCGGGGATGAAAAACTGTTTTTT.

The chain carries TRBV7-3 and TRBJ1-2, with D possibly being TRBD1 (5 bases). Trimming removed 5 bases at V and 8 bases at J, with 15 bases between. The CDR3 loop spans 13 amino acids. Germline V lookup: CDR1 SGHTA, CDR2 FQGTGA. DNA of the CDR3: TGTGCCAGCAGCCTCACCAGGGAGGGGGGCTACACCTTC. Residues: CASSLTREGGYTF.

The chain joins TRBV5-1 to TRBJ1-1; 11 bases align to TRBD1. CDR3 length: 16 amino acids. Germline V lookup: CDR1 SGHRS, CDR2 YFSETQ. The V gene end was trimmed by 4 bases and the J gene end by 5 bases; junction bases not matched to a gene: 10. CDR3 bases: TGCGCCAGCAGCCCAAGTCCCGGGACAGGGGGGACTGAAGCTTTCTTT. Encoded protein: CASSPSPGTGGTEAFF.